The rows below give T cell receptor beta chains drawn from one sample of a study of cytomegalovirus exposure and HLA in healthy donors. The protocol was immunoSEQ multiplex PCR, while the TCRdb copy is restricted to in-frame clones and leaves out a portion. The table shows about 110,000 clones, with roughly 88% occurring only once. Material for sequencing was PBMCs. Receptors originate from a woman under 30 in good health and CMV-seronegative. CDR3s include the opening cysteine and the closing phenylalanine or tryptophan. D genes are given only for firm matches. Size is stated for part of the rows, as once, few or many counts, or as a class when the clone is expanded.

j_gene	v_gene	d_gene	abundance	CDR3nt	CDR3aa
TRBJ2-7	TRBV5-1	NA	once	TGCGCCAGCAGCTTGACCGCCACAGGGATCAGCTCCTACGAGCAGTACTTC	CASSLTATGISSYEQYF
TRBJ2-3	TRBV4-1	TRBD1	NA	TGCGCCAGCAGCCAAGGGCCGGGACAGGGGTTGAATACGCAGTATTTT	CASSQGPGQGLNTQYF
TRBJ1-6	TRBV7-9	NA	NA	TGTGCCAGCAGCTCCGGTACAGGGAGCGGCTATAATTCACCCCTCCACTTT	CASSSGTGSGYNSPLHF
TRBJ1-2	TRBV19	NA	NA	TGTGCCAGTAGCACAAATCACCAACGGGGATCCTCTGGCTACACCTTC	CASSTNHQRGSSGYTF
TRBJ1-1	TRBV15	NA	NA	TGTGCCACCAGTCCCAGCCTAGCGTTGCCTGAAGCTTTCTTT	CATSPSLALPEAFF
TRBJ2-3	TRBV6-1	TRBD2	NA	TGTGCCAGCAGTCTAGCGGGGGGGCCGGGGGGTACGCAGTATTTT	CASSLAGGPGGTQYF
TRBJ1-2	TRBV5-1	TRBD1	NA	TGCGCCAGCAGGATCGGACAGGGGGCTGGCTACACCTTC	CASRIGQGAGYTF
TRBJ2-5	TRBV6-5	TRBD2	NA	TGTGCCAGCAGTTACCTGGACGGGGGGTACCAAGAGACCCAGTACTTC	CASSYLDGGYQETQYF
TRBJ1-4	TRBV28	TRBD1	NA	TGTGCCAGCAGCTCAAGTCTGGGACAGGTTAATGAAAAACTGTTTTTT	CASSSSLGQVNEKLFF
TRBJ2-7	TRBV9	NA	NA	TGTGCCAGCAGCGCCGGTGGTGGAGGGAGCTCCTACGAGCAGTACTTC	CASSAGGGGSSYEQYF
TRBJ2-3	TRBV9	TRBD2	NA	TGTGCCAGCAGCGTAGAAAACGGGGGGGTGGGCGATACGCAGTATTTT	CASSVENGGVGDTQYF
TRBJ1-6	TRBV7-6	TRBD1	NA	TGTGCCAGCAGCCCGGACAGGGGAGGTTCACCCCTCCACTTT	CASSPDRGGSPLHF
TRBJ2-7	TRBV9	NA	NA	TGTGCCAGCAGCCTCGGAGTATCCGAGCAGTACTTC	CASSLGVSEQYF
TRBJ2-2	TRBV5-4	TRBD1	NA	TGTGCCAGCAGCTCGGCCGGGACAGGTCACACCGGGGAGCTGTTTTTT	CASSSAGTGHTGELFF
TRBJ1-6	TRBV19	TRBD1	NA	TGTGCCAGTAGTATCGGACAGGGAAATTCACCCCTCCACTTT	CASSIGQGNSPLHF
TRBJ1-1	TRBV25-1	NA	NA	TGTGCCAGCAGTGGCATGGGACAGAACACTGAAGCTTTCTTT	CASSGMGQNTEAFF